This T cell receptor beta chain was observed in a study of a mutant IDH1 vaccine in newly diagnosed glioma. Clones were read by immunoSEQ multiplex PCR, and TCRdb kept only the in-frame ones, dropping some. Here the sample spans 55,000 or so clones, over 70% being singletons. In germline, CDR1 is SGHAT, CDR2 FQNNGV. The germline V and J ends were trimmed by 1 base and 5 bases, with 12 bases remaining between them. The CDR3 covers 15 residues. Of note for this clone: Antigen unknown.

The time point was: week 23, last vaccination. Every vaccination contained 300 ug of the mutant IDH1 20-mer peptide and was paired with topical imiquimod. The rearrangement links TRBV11-2 to TRBJ1-5; D call uncertain. The source of this sequence is a man aged 40-50 years with glioma. The sample here was PBMCs, taken from a glioma patient whose treatment included an IDH1 peptide vaccine. The CDR3 region has the DNA TGTGCCAGCAGCTTAGTTTCATCAGCCCATCAGCCCCAGCATTTT. This sequence encodes CASSLVSSAHQPQHF.